The 16 T cell receptor beta chains below were found in one sample sequenced in a study of blood T cell repertoires in COVID-19. Only in-frame clones appear in the TCRdb table, and some are missing; sequencing was by immunoSEQ multiplex PCR. The repertoire holds more than 150,000 clones, with around nine tenths as singletons. Sequenced: peripheral blood. The receptor source for this set is a man aged 35 to 55 with active or convalescent COVID-19.

The rearrangement joins TRBV4-1 to TRBJ1-3; D not resolved. Trimming left V 1 base short and J 4 bases short, with 11 bases between. This CDR3 contains 15 residues. Germline CDR1 is MGHRA and CDR2 is YSYEKL. The CDR3 bases are TGCGCCAGCAGCCAAGTAAGTGGCGGAGGAAACACCATATATTTT. Amino acid sequence: CASSQVSGGGNTIYF.

The chain couples TRBV6-2 or TRBV6-3 to TRBJ1-1; TRBD1 agrees at 7 bases. This CDR3 has 14 amino acids. Germline CDR1 MNHEY, CDR2 SVGEGT. After removal of 6 bases from V and 4 bases from J, the junction contained 8 bases not matched to a gene. CDR3 sequence reads: CASSPTGLGTEAFF. The CDR3 coding sequence is TGTGCCAGCAGCCCGACAGGGTTAGGCACTGAAGCTTTCTTT.

J is TRBJ1-5 and V is TRBV7-2; D unclear. CDR3 size: 14 residues. Trimming left V 4 bases short and J 4 bases short, with 11 bases between. Germline assignment: CDR1 SGHTA and CDR2 FQGNSA. The CDR3 loop is CASSSPQANQPQHF. In DNA, the CDR3 is TGTGCCAGCAGCTCCCCCCAGGCTAATCAGCCCCAGCATTTT.

The chain joins TRBV10-2 to TRBJ1-5; D uncertain. Trimming pared 5 bases from V and 6 bases from J, leaving 14 bases between. The germline V gene has CDR1 WSHSY and CDR2 SAAADI. The CDR3 contains 14 residues. CDR3 nucleotides: TGCGCCAGCAGTTCCTATTTTTTCGGTCAGCCCCAGCATTTT. Its translation: CASSSYFFGQPQHF.

This clone has a single count. The V gene is TRBV7-2, the J gene TRBJ2-7; 9 nucleotides align to TRBD2. V lost 0 bases and J lost 2; bases outside the gene matches: 5. Germline values: CDR1 SGHTA, CDR2 FQGNSA. The CDR3 has 16 amino acids. CDR3 coding DNA: TGTGCCAGCAGCTTAGCGGAGGCGGGGGGGCCCTACGAGCAGTACTTC. This translates into CASSLAEAGGPYEQYF.

A remark on this clone: Germline is not matched at one junction end, which may reflect a read error. V and J are TRBV6-6 and TRBJ1-2, with D unresolved. Germline CDR1 reads MNHNY; CDR2 reads SVGAGI (reference sequence). This CDR3 spans 14 amino acids. As DNA, the CDR3 is TGTGCCAGCAGTGACTCGACCGGGTACTATGGCTACACCTTC. Amino acids: CASSDSTGYYGYTF.

The chain is built from TRBV28 and TRBJ1-6, with D unresolved. From germline, CDR1 is MDHEN and CDR2 SYDVKM. V gave up 6 bases and J gave up 1 base, with 10 bases separating them. The CDR3 extends over 15 amino acids. The CDR3 nucleotides are TGTGCCAGCAGGGAGAGGCAGTCCTATAATTCACCCCTCCACTTT. It codes for CASRERQSYNSPLHF.

The chain has TRBV4-1 and TRBJ1-2, with D uncertain. V lost 4 bases and J lost 3, with 15 bases in between. This CDR3 has 15 residues. Germline V gene sequence: CDR1 MGHRA, CDR2 YSYEKL. The CDR3 coding sequence is TGCGCCAGCAGCCCGACTCCTTTCACGGACTATGGCTACACCTTC. It codes for CASSPTPFTDYGYTF.

The chain couples TRBV27 to TRBJ2-1; 11 nucleotides line up with TRBD2. The CDR3 is 15 residues long. Germline CDR1 reads MNHEY; CDR2 reads SMNVEV (reference sequence). V shed 3 bases, J shed 8 bases, and the junction held 6 bases outside the gene matches. CDR3 coding DNA: TGTGCCAGCAGTTTGGGTAGCGGGGGGGCCCATGAGCAGTTCTTC. It yields the protein CASSLGSGGAHEQFF.

This chain connects TRBV3-1 (or the pseudogene TRBV3-2) to TRBJ2-2; perhaps TRBD2 as D (5 bases). CDR3 length: 14 amino acids. The ends were cut back, 4 bases at V and 1 base at J, with 7 bases in the middle. The germline V gene encodes CDR1 LGHDT and CDR2 YNNKEL (reference sequence). CDR3 nucleotide sequence: TGTGCCAGCAGCCCCCGGGGGAACACCGGGGAGCTGTTTTTT. It specifies CASSPRGNTGELFF.

J is TRBJ1-5 and V is TRBV5-4; 8 positions agree with TRBD1. The CDR3 consists of 15 residues. CDR1 and CDR2 (germline): SGHNT, YYREEE (reference sequence). J lost 4 bases, V lost 5 bases, and 8 bases had no gene match. CDR3 sequence (DNA): TGTGCCAGCAGTATCCAGGGGGCGCAGAATCAGCCCCAGCATTTT. Its translation is CASSIQGAQNQPQHF.

The chain carries TRBV6-2 or TRBV6-3 and TRBJ2-7; weak D call: TRBD2 (8 bases). Germline V gives CDR1 MNHEY, CDR2 SVGEGT. The CDR3 is 17 amino acids. The V end was cut by 4 bases, the J end by 2 bases, with 21 bases between. The CDR3 sequence: CASSSFRGTRPTYEQYF. The CDR3 DNA sequence: TGTGCCAGCAGTTCCTTCAGGGGGACTAGGCCCACCTACGAGCAGTACTTC.

This clone was seen more than once but under ten times. This chain uses TRBV19 with TRBJ1-2, with a possible D match to TRBD1 (6 bases). This CDR3 has 15 residues. With 5 bases removed from V and 5 bases from J, the gap between germline ends came to 18 bases. The germline CDR1 and CDR2 sequences are LNHDA and SQIVND (reference sequence). The CDR3 sequence: CASSSDPWGLYGYTF. CDR3 in DNA: TGTGCCAGTAGTTCGGACCCCTGGGGGCTGTATGGCTACACCTTC.

The chain recombines TRBV14 with TRBJ2-7; 10 bases align to TRBD1. Trimming at V came to 3 bases and at J to 7 bases, leaving 9 bases not matched to a gene. The V gene's germline CDR1 is SGHDN and CDR2 FVKESK. CDR3 length: 15 amino acids. CDR3 sequence (DNA): TGTGCCAGCAGCCAGAGGGGACAGGGGTCAGGGGAGCAGTACTTC. This translates into CASSQRGQGSGEQYF.

The chain carries TRBV30 and TRBJ1-4, with 7 positions matching TRBD1. In germline, CDR1 is GTSNPN, CDR2 SVGIG (reference sequence). Trimming at V came to 3 bases and at J to 4 bases, leaving 8 bases not matched to a gene. CDR3 length equals 15 residues. CDR3 sequence (DNA): TGTGCCTGGAGATCCCCAGGGGGACTTAATGAAAAACTGTTTTTT. Translation gives CAWRSPGGLNEKLFF. The whole variable domain, filled in from reference TRBV30 and TRBJ1-4, reads SQTIHQWPATLVQPVGSPLSLECTVEGTSNPNLYWYRQAAGRGLQLLFYSVGIGQISSEVPQNLSASRPQDRQFILSSKKLLLSDSGFYLCAWRSPGGLNEKLFFGSGTQLSVL.

The chain combines TRBV7-2 with TRBJ2-1; 7 positions match TRBD2. The CDR3 extends over 12 amino acids. Per the germline V gene, CDR1 is SGHTA and CDR2 is FQGNSA. Unmatched junction bases numbered 7, after V lost 4 bases and J lost 13 bases. CDR3 protein: CASSYRREDQFF. In DNA form, the CDR3 reads TGTGCCAGCAGCTACAGACGGGAGGACCAGTTCTTC.